These T cell receptor beta chains were read from a single sample in a study of Ad26.COV2.S vaccination and SARS-CoV-2 variants. The assay was immunoSEQ multiplex PCR, and TCRdb's table has in-frame clones only and misses some. The top ten hold 3.5% of the sample, which has 300,000 to 500,000 clones, around 85% seen once. Source: peripheral blood, taken in a trial of Ad26.COV2.S vaccine versus placebo. Receptors originate from a person between 18 and 59 years old who received the Ad26.COV2.S COVID-19 vaccine or a placebo. Each CDR3 is given with its conserved first and last residue. A D gene is named only where the DNA matches it firmly. A row's size may be missing; if present it is once, few, many or a size class.

J gene | D gene | clone size | V gene | CDR3 DNA | CDR3 protein
TRBJ2-1 | TRBD2 | . | TRBV27 | TGTGCCAGCAGTCCACAACCGGGACTACTATACAATGAGCAGTTCTTC | CASSPQPGLLYNEQFF
TRBJ1-4 | . | once | TRBV19 | TGTGCCAGTAGTGGGAGAACTGCAACTAATGAAAAACTGTTTTTT | CASSGRTATNEKLFF
TRBJ2-4 | . | once | TRBV12-3/TRBV12-4 | TGTGCCAGCAGGACCGGTTTTTCGGACATTCAGTACTTC | CASRTGFSDIQYF
TRBJ2-3 | TRBD1 | once | TRBV27 | TGTGCCAGCAGGGGACAGGGTACAGATACGCAGTATTTT | CASRGQGTDTQYF
TRBJ2-1 | TRBD2 | . | TRBV9 | TGTGCCAGCAGCACCCGAAGTAGCGGGGGGGCGAATGAGCAGTTCTTC | CASSTRSSGGANEQFF
TRBJ1-2 | . | many | TRBV29-1 | TGCAGCGTTGAAGATCCGGTCCTGGGGGACTATGGCTACACCTTC | CSVEDPVLGDYGYTF
TRBJ1-2 | TRBD1 | . | TRBV6-5 | TGTGCCAGCAGTCGACAGGGGTGGAAGGGCTACACCTTC | CASSRQGWKGYTF
TRBJ2-7 | . | few | TRBV6-5 | TGTGCCAGCACTGCAGGTACCATCCACGAGCAGTACTTC | CASTAGTIHEQYF
TRBJ2-6 | . | . | TRBV19 | TGTGCCAGTAGTAGCGGGACAGCAGTCTCTGGGGCCAACGTCCTGACTTTC | CASSSGTAVSGANVLTF
TRBJ1-2 | . | . | TRBV15 | TGTGCCACCAGCAGAGAAGGGGCAGTCTATGGCTACACCTTC | CATSREGAVYGYTF
TRBJ2-5 | TRBD2 | . | TRBV7-6 | TGTGCCAGCAGCCTCAGCGGGGGTCGAGAGACCCAGTACTTC | CASSLSGGRETQYF
TRBJ2-5 | . | . | TRBV5-1 | TGCGCCAGCAGCTTGGGGTCCGGGACCGAAGAGACCCAGTACTTC | CASSLGSGTEETQYF
TRBJ1-5 | . | . | TRBV27 | TGTGCCAGCAGCCCAGGACAGAACAATCAGCCCCAGCATTTT | CASSPGQNNQPQHF
TRBJ2-5 | TRBD2 | . | TRBV7-2 | TGTGCCAGCAGCGTCGTGGGCGGGGGACAAGAGACCCAGTACTTC | CASSVVGGGQETQYF